The T cell receptor (beta chain) under discussion was sequenced for a study of blood T cell repertoires in COVID-19. Using immunoSEQ multiplex PCR, the repertoire was profiled, and TCRdb retains in-frame clones only, with some absent. The profile shows more than 450,000 clones, approximately 90% of them singletons. Donors were grouped by their self-reported clinical history. CDR1 and CDR2 (germline): SGDLS, YYNGEE. With 4 bases removed from V and 0 bases from J, the gap between germline ends came to 13 bases. This CDR3 comprises 15 residues. The V gene is TRBV9, the J gene TRBJ1-2; D is ambiguous. The specimen was PBMCs or T cells enriched from blood (not recorded which). The sequence was obtained from a woman under 30 who had recovered from COVID-19. CDR3 region: CASSPSPTANYGYTF. The CDR3 nucleotides read TGTGCCAGCAGCCCCTCTCCAACAGCTAACTATGGCTACACCTTC.